This T cell receptor (beta chain) was observed in a study of blood T cells in healthy people across ages. Comment on this clonotype: Its target is not known.

Primed by a sample-barcoded 5' primer and a J-beta primer mix, a second PCR proceeded for 7 to 11 cycles. TCRdb fed the 5' RACE reads into MiXCR, producing one record per CDR3 protein. The sample lists about 670,000 distinct CDR3 sequences, approximately 40% occurring once. General study points: Estimated diversity, derived from one million T cells, was regarded as an underestimate.

Trimming stripped 6 bases from V and 4 bases from J, with 16 bases between. The CDR3 loop spans 14 amino acids. Germline V gene data show CDR1 as DFQATT and CDR2 as SNEGSKA (reference sequence). This clonotype originated in an elderly man in good health. Sample: blood. This rearrangement joins TRBV20-1 to TRBJ2-1, with D unclear. The CDR3 here is CSARNPKFYNEQFF. The CDR3 DNA reads TGCAGTGCCCGAAATCCGAAGTTTTACAATGAGCAGTTCTTC.